This TCR beta chain was recorded in a study of identical twins (dated by TCRdb to about 2016). As for the study more broadly: To test whether fetal clonotypes persist, this study deep-sequenced TCR alpha and beta repertoires from monozygotic twins, from unrelated adults of various ages, and from cord blood. To rule out contamination, the twin experiments were replicated at different times with different library preparation protocols.

On this clonotype itself: What antigen it recognizes has not been identified. Base-call qualities are not available, and no considerably larger clone is one nucleotide away.

All donors were healthy Caucasians. The twin cohort consisted of three pairs of female monozygotic twins, all aged roughly 18 to 30 years. Positive isolation kits from Invitrogen were used to isolate CD4+ and CD8+ T cell populations. Beyond this particular receptor, the publication reports: Zero-insertion analyses could be partly confounded by invariant T cells such as MAIT and iNKT, although diverse VJ usage argued against such confounding for most clonotypes. In monozygotic twins, recombination models systematically underestimated out-of-frame TCR alpha sharing, but the models matched the sharing seen between unrelated individuals. Out-of-frame TCR alpha sequences shared between twins showed an excess of low generation-probability sequences compared with coincidental sharing between unrelated individuals. In beta out-of-frame sequences, excess twin sharing was weaker, because having fewer shared sequences lowered the signal-to-noise ratio. Abundant cord blood beta clonotypes had fewer insertions, young adult naive repertoires showed a similar but weaker trend, and memory repertoires showed no such trend. Conclusions relied on cross-sectional statistical analysis, since the same donors could not be followed over many years.

The library was prepared using 5' RACE. The reads were generated on an Illumina HiSeq 2000. Template switching introduced a universal primer binding site; the final cDNA contained a unique molecular identifier, enabling accurate counting of TCR cDNA molecules. First-strand cDNA for TCR alpha and beta chains was synthesized from specific primers in the conserved constant-segment region. To control for contamination, every cDNA library was double barcoded, receiving both a SMART-Mk sample barcode and Illumina barcodes. TruSeq adapter sequences and Illumina sample barcodes were added in two successive PCR steps. Sequencing of the TCR alpha and beta cDNA libraries was done on the Illumina HiSeq platform using custom primers. As for the original processing: Unique molecular identifiers were extracted from raw reads with MiGEC, and CDR3 positions were determined with MiXCR. Recombination models were inferred per individual with the repgenHMM and IGoR tools using an EM algorithm. The tcR package in R was used for shared clonotype analysis, with sharing normalized by the product of cloneset sizes. To study raw recombination free of thymic and clonal selection effects, out-of-frame nonproductive sequences were analyzed. TCRdb reworked the public reads: Q25 trimming with fastp, MiXCR clone assembly, productive beta chains retained. Under each unique CDR3 protein, matching rows form one entry showing the most common genes and DNA. These V and J calls are TCRdb output, not the study's own analysis. The sample table holds just over 500,000 distinct CDR3 sequences, of which 20% to 25% were seen once. The ten most abundant clones make up around 1% of the sample.

V is clipped by 7 bases and J by 6 bases, and the sequence between their germline boundaries is 17 bases long. The CDR3 measures 14 amino acids from cysteine to phenylalanine. The kept DNA is CDR3 alone, 42 bases in frame from the first base. The CDR1 and CDR2 encoded by the germline V gene are SGHDT and YYEEEE. The same specimen was also included in a second study, on T cells expressing NK-cell markers. From the second report: In sorted CD3+CD56+NKG2C+, CD3+CD56+NKG2C- and CD3+CD56-NKG2C+ T-cell subsets from about eight donors, TCR beta-chain repertoires were profiled. Most of the eight sequenced donors were HCMV-seropositive and one was HCMV-seronegative. In several experiments an anti-gammadeltaTCR antibody was added to restrict sorting to alphabetaTCR-expressing T cells. In roughly 6 donors, the dominant CD3+CD56+NKG2C+ clonotypes ranked among the top 10 CD8+ clonotypes, making up roughly 1.0-8% of CD8+ T cells. Those dominant clonotypes were again the most abundant among CD3+CD56-NKG2C+ cells in a few donors, at roughly 25-65%. Whether the expanded NKG2C-expressing T cell clones were specific for HCMV antigens was left unclear. The eight sequenced donors were randomly selected healthy volunteers, three men and five women. A commercial ELISA kit detecting HCMV-specific IgG in serum was used to determine HCMV serostatus. MIGEC handled demultiplexing of the reads and grouping by UMI, while MiTCR was used to assemble and quantify clonotypes. To exclude erroneous sequences, any TCR cDNA sequence not supported by at least two reads was discarded. The tcR package was used for downstream repertoire analysis, and clonotypes were matched across fractions by CDR3 nucleotide sequence plus V segment. VDJmatch was used to annotate antigen specificity against VDJdb, with one amino acid substitution in CDR3 allowed.

This receptor chain uses TRBV5-6 and TRBJ2-1; TRBD1 could be the D gene, as 6 bases match. The TCR was taken from a woman between 18 and 29 years old in good health. The sample comprised CD4+ T cells sorted from blood. The nucleotide sequence reads as follows: TGTGCCAGCTTCCTAGGGACACAGGGCAATGAGCAGTTCTTC. Its protein reads: CASFLGTQGNEQFF.